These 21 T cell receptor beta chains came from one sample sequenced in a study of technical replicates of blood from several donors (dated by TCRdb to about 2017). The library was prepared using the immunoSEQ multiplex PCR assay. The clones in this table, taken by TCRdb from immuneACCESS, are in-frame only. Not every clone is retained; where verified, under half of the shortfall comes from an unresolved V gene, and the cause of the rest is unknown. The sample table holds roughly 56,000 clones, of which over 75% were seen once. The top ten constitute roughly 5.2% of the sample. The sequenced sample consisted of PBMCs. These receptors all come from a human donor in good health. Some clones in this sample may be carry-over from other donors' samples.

This chain's CDR3 is CASSPPSGGGETQYF. The DNA for the CDR3 is TGTGCCAGCAGTCCTCCAAGTGGGGGCGGGGAGACCCAGTACTTC. The V and J genes are TRBV27 and TRBJ2-5; possible D gene TRBD1, 6 bases. The V gene lost 5 bases and the J gene lost 5 bases, with 18 bases spanning the gap. This CDR3 is 15 amino acids long. Germline V gene data show CDR1 as MNHEY and CDR2 as SMNVEV (reference sequence).

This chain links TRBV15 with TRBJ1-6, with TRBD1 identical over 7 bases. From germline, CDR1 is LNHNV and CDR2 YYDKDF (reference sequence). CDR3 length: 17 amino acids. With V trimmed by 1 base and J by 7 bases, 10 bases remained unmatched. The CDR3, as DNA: TGTGCCACCAGCAGAGTAAGGGGGCTAAATTTAAATTCACCCCTCCACTTT. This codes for CATSRVRGLNLNSPLHF.

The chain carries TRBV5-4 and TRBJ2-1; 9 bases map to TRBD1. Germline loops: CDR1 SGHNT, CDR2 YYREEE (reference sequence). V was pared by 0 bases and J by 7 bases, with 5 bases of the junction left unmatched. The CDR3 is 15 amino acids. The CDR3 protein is CASSLGGQGLNEQFF. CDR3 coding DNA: TGTGCCAGCAGCTTGGGGGGACAGGGTCTGAATGAGCAGTTCTTC.

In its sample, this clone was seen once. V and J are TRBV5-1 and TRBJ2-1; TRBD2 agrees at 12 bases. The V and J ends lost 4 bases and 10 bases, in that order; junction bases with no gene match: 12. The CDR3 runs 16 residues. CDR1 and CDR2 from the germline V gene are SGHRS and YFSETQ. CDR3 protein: CASSPQASGGAGEQFF. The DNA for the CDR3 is TGCGCCAGCAGCCCCCAAGCTAGCGGGGGGGCGGGAGAGCAGTTCTTC.

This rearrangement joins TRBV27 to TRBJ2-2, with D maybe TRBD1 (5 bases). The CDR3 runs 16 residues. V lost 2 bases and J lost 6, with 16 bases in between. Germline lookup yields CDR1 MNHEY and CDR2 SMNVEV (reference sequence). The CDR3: CASSLRTSAAAGELFF. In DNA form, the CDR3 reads TGTGCCAGCAGTTTAAGGACAAGTGCCGCGGCCGGGGAGCTGTTTTTT.

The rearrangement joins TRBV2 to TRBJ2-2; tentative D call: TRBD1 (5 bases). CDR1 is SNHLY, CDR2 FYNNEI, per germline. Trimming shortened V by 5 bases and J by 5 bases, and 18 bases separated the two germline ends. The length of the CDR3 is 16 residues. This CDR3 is CASSLDSTRNTGELFF. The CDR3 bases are TGTGCCAGCAGTCTTGACAGCACAAGAAATACCGGGGAGCTGTTTTTT. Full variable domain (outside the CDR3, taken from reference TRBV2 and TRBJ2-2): EPEVTQTPSHQVTQMGQEVILRCVPISNHLYFYWYRQILGQKVEFLVSFYNNEISEKSEIFDDQFSVERPDGSNFTLKIRSTKLEDSAMYFCASSLDSTRNTGELFFGEGSRLTVL.

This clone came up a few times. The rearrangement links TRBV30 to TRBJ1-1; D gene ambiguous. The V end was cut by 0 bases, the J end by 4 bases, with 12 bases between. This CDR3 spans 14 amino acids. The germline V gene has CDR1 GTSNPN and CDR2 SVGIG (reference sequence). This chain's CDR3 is CAWSVSKRGTEAFF. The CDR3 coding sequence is TGTGCCTGGAGTGTATCGAAGCGTGGCACTGAAGCTTTCTTT. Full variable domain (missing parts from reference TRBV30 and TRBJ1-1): SQTIHQWPATLVQPVGSPLSLECTVEGTSNPNLYWYRQAAGRGLQLLFYSVGIGQISSEVPQNLSASRPQDRQFILSSKKLLLSDSGFYLCAWSVSKRGTEAFFGQGTRLTVV.

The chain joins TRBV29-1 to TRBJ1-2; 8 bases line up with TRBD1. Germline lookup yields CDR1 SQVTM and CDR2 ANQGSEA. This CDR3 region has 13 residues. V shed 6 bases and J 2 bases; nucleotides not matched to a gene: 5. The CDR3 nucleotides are TGCAGCGTGAGGGGGGACAGGAACTATGGCTACACCTTC. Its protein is CSVRGDRNYGYTF.

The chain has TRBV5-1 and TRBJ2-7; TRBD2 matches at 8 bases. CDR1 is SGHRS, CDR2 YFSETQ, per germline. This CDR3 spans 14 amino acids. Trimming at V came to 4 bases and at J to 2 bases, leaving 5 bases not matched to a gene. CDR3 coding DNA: TGCGCCAGCAGCACTAGCGGTAATACCTACGAGCAGTACTTC. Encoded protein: CASSTSGNTYEQYF.

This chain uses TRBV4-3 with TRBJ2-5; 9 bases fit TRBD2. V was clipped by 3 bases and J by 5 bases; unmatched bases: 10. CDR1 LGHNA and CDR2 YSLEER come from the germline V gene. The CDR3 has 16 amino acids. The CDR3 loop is CASSQEAGGDRETQYF. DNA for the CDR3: TGCGCCAGCAGCCAGGAAGCGGGGGGTGACCGGGAGACCCAGTACTTC.

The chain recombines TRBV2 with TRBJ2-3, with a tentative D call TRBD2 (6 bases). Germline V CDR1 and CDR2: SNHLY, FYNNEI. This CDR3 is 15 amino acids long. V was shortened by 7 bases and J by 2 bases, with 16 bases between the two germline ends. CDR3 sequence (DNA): TGTGCCAGCATCCGAGAGCTAGCGCCCACAGATACGCAGTATTTT. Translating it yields CASIRELAPTDTQYF.

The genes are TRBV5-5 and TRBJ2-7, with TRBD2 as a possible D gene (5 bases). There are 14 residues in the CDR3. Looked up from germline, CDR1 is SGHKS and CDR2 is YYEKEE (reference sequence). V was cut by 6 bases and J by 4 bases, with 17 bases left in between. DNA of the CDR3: TGTGCCAGCACACGAGCGGAGAACGGGTACGAGCAGTACTTC. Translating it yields CASTRAENGYEQYF.

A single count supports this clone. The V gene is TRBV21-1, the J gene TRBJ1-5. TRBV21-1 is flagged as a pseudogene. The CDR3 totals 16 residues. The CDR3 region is CASSKALLGGLQPQHF. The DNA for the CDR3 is TGTGCCAGCAGCAAAGCGCTTTTGGGAGGGCTTCAGCCCCAGCATTTT.

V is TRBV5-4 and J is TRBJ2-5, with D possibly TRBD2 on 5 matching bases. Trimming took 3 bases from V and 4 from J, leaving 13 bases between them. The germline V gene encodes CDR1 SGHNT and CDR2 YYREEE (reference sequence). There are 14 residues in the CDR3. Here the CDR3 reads CASSSGEGLETQYF. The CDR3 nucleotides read TGTGCCAGCAGCTCAGGCGAGGGTTTAGAGACCCAGTACTTC.

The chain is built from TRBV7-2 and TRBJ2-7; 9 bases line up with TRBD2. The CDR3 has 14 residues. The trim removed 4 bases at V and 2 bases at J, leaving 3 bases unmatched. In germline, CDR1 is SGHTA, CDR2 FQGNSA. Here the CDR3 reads CASSSSGATYEQYF. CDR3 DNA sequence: TGTGCCAGCAGCTCTAGCGGGGCAACCTACGAGCAGTACTTC.

The CDR3 nucleotides read TGTGCCAGCAGCTTAGTTGGAGGGTTCAACGAGCAGTACTTC. This codes for CASSLVGGFNEQYF. This chain links TRBV7-9 with TRBJ2-7, with D perhaps matching TRBD2 (6 bases). The CDR3 is 14 amino acids. V lost 1 base and J lost 5, with 12 bases in between. Germline loops: CDR1 SEHNR, CDR2 FQNEAQ (reference sequence).

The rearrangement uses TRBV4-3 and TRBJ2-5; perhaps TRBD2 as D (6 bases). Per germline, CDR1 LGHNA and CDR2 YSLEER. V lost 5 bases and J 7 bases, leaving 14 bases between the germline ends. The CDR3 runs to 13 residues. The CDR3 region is CASSGGQGGTQYF. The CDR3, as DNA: TGCGCCAGCAGCGGAGGGCAGGGTGGGACCCAGTACTTC.

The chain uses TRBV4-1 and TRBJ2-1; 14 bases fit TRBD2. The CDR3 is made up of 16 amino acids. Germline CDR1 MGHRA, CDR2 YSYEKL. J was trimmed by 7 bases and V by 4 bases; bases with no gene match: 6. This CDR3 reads CASSPRLAGGINEQFF. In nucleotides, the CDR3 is TGCGCCAGCAGCCCTAGACTAGCGGGAGGGATAAATGAGCAGTTCTTC.

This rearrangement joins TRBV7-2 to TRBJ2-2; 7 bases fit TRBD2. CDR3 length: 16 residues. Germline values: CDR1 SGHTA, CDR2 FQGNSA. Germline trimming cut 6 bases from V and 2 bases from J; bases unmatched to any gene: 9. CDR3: CASRPPGGPNTGELFF. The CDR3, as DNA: TGTGCCAGCAGACCCCCGGGGGGTCCAAACACCGGGGAGCTGTTTTTT.

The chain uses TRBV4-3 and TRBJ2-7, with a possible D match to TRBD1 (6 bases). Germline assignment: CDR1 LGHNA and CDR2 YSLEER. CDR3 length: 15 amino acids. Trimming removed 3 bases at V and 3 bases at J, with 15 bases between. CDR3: CASSQSPGQNYEQYF. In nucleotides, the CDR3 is TGCGCCAGCAGCCAGTCACCGGGACAAAACTACGAGCAGTACTTC.

As DNA, the CDR3 is TGTGCCAGCAGCCCCCCTTTGGGGAGGGCCTACGAGCAGTACTTC. It encodes CASSPPLGRAYEQYF. The rearrangement links TRBV7-2 to TRBJ2-7; TRBD2 agrees at 7 bases. The CDR3 loop spans 15 amino acids. V was pared by 5 bases and J by 2 bases, with 9 bases of the junction left unmatched. The V gene's germline CDR1 is SGHTA and CDR2 FQGNSA.